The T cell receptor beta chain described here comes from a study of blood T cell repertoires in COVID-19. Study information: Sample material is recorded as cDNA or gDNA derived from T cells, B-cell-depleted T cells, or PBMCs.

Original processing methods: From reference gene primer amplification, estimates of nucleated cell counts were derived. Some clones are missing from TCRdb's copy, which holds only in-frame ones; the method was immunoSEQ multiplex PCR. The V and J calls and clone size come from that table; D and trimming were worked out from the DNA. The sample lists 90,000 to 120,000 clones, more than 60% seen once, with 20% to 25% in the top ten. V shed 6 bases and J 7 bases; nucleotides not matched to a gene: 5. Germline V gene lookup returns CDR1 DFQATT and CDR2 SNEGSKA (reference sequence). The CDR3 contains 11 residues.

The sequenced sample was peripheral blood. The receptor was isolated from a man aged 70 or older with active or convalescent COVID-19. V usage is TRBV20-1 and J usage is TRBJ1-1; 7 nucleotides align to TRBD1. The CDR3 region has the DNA TGCAGTGCCTTGGACAGGAGTGAAGCTTTCTTT. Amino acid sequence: CSALDRSEAFF.